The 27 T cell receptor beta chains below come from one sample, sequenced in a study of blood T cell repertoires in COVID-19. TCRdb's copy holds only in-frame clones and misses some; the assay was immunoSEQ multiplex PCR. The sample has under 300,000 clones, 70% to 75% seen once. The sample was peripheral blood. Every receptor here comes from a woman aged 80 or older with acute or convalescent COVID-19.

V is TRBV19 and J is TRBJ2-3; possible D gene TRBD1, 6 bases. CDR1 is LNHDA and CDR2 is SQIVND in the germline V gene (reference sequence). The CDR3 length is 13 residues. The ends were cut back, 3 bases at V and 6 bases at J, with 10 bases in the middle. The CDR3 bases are TGTGCCAGTAGTATGGGGGCGACTGATACGCAGTATTTT. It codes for CASSMGATDTQYF. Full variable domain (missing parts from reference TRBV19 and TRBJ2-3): DGGITQSPKYLFRKEGQNVTLSCEQNLNHDAMYWYRQDPGQGLRLIYYSQIVNDFQKGDIAEGYSVSREKKESFPLTVTSAQKNPTAFYLCASSMGATDTQYFGPGTRLTVL.

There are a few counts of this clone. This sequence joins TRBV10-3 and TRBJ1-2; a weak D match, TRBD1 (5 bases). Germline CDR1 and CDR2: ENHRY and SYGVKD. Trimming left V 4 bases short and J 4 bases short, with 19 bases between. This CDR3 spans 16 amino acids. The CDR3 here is CAISVSGLRGLYGYTF. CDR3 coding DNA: TGTGCCATCAGTGTATCGGGACTGAGGGGTCTCTATGGCTACACCTTC.

The CDR3 DNA reads as TGCGCCAGCAGCTTGCGAGGGCTCACTGAAGCTTTCTTT. Its protein product is CASSLRGLTEAFF. The rearrangement uses TRBV5-1 and TRBJ1-1, with D hard to call. This CDR3 spans 13 amino acids. CDR1 and CDR2 from the germline V gene are SGHRS and YFSETQ. V was pared by 1 base and J by 4 bases, with 8 bases between.

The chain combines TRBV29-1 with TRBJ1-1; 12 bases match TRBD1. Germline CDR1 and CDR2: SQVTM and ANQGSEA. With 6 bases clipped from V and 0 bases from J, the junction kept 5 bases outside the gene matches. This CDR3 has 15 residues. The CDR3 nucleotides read TGCAGCGTACCGGGACAGGGGGCGGTGAACACTGAAGCTTTCTTT. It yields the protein CSVPGQGAVNTEAFF. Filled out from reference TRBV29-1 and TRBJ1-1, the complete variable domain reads SAVISQKPSRDICQRGTSLTIQCQVDSQVTMMFWYRQQPGQSLTLIATANQGSEATYESGFVIDKFPISRPNLTFSTLTVSNMSPEDSSIYLCSVPGQGAVNTEAFFGQGTRLTVV.

CDR3 sequence (DNA): TGTGCCAGCAGTGGAGGGGGTGGCAATCAGCCCCAGCATTTT. Protein sequence: CASSGGGGNQPQHF. J is TRBJ1-5 and V is TRBV2; tentatively, D is TRBD1 (6 bases). V gave up 4 bases and J gave up 2 bases, with 9 bases separating them. Germline V gene lookup returns CDR1 SNHLY and CDR2 FYNNEI. The CDR3 has 14 amino acids.

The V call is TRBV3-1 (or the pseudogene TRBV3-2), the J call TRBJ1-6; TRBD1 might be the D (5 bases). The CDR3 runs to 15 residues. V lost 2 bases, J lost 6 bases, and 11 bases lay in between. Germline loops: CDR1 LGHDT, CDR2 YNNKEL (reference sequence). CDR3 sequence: CASSQSDSTNSPLHF. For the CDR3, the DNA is TGTGCCAGCAGCCAAAGTGACAGTACTAATTCACCCCTCCACTTT.

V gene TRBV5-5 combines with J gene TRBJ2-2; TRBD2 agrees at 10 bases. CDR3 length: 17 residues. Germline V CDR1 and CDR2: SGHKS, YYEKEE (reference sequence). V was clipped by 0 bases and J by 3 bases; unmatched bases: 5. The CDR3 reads CASSLGSGGAHTGELFF. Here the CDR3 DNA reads TGTGCCAGCAGCTTGGGAAGCGGGGGGGCCCACACCGGGGAGCTGTTTTTT.

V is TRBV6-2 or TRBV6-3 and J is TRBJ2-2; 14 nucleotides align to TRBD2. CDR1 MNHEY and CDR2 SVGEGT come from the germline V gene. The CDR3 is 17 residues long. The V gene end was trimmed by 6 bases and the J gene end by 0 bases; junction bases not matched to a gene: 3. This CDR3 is CASSLTSGRANTGELFF. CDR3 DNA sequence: TGTGCCAGCAGCCTGACTAGCGGGAGGGCGAACACCGGGGAGCTGTTTTTT.

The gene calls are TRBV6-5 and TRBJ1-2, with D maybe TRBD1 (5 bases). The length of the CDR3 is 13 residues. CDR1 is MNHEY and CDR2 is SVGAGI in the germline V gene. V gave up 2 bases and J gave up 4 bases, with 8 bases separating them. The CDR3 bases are TGTGCCAGCAGTTACGGACACAGCTATGGCTACACCTTC. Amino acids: CASSYGHSYGYTF.

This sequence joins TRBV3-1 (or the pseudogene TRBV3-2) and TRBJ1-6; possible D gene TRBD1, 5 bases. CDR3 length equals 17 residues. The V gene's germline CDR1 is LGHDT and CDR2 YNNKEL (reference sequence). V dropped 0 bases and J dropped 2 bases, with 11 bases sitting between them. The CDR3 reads CASSQDIDSPYNSPLHF. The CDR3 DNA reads TGTGCCAGCAGCCAAGACATAGACAGTCCCTATAATTCACCCCTCCACTTT.

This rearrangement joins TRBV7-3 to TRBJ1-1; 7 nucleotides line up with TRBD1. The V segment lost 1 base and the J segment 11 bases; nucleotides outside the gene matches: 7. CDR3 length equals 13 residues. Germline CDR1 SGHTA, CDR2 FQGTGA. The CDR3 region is CASSLRAQGTAFF. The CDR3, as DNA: TGTGCCAGCAGCTTAAGGGCACAGGGGACGGCTTTCTTT. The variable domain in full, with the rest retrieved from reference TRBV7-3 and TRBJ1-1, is GAGVSQTPSNKVTEKGKYVELRCDPISGHTALYWYRQSLGQGPEFLIYFQGTGAADDSGLPNDRFFAVRPEGSVSTLKIQRTERGDSAVYLCASSLRAQGTAFFGQGTRLTVV.

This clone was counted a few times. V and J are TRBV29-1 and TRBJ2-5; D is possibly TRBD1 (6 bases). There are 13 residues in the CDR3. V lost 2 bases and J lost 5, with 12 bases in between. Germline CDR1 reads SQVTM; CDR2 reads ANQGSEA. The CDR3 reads CSVEQGLGETQYF. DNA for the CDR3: TGCAGCGTTGAACAGGGGCTCGGGGAGACCCAGTACTTC.

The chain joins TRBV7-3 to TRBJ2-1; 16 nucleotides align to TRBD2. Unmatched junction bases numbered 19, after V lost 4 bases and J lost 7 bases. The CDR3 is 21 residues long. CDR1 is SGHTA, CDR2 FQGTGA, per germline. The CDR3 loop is CASSSLPPTGLAGGPGNEQFF. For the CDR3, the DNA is TGTGCCAGCAGCTCCCTCCCCCCGACGGGACTAGCGGGGGGGCCGGGGAATGAGCAGTTCTTC.

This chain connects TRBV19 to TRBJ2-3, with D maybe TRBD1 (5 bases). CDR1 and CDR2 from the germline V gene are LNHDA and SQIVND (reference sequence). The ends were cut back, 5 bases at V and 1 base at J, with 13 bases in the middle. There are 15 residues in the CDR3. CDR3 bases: TGTGCCAGTAGTCCCCAGGGTTTCGGCACAGATACGCAGTATTTT. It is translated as CASSPQGFGTDTQYF.

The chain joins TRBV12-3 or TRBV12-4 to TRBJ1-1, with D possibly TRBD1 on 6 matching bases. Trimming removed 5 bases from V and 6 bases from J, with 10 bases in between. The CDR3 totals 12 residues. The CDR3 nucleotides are TGTGCCAGCAGTCTCAGGACAGCTGAAGCTTTCTTT. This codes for CASSLRTAEAFF.

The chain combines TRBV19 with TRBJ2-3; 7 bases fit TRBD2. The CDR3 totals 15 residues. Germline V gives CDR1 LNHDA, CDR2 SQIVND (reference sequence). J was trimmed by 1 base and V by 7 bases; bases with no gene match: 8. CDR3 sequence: CASKASGVRTDTQYF. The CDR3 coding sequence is TGTGCCAGTAAAGCTAGCGGAGTTCGCACAGATACGCAGTATTTT. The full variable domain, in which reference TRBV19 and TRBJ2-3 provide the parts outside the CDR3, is DGGITQSPKYLFRKEGQNVTLSCEQNLNHDAMYWYRQDPGQGLRLIYYSQIVNDFQKGDIAEGYSVSREKKESFPLTVTSAQKNPTAFYLCASKASGVRTDTQYFGPGTRLTVL.

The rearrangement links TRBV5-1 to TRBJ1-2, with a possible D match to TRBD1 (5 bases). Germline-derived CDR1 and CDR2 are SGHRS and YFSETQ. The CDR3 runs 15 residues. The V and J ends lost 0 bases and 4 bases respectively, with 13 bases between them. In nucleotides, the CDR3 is TGCGCCAGCAGCTTGGCCGCAGGGTCAATCTATGGCTACACCTTC. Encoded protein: CASSLAAGSIYGYTF.

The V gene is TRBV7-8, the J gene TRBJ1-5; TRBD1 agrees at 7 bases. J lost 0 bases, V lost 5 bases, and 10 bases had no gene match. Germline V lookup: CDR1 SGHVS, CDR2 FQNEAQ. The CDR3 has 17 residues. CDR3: CASSLRTGVHSNQPQHF. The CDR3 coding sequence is TGTGCCAGCAGCCTTAGAACAGGGGTGCATAGCAATCAGCCCCAGCATTTT.

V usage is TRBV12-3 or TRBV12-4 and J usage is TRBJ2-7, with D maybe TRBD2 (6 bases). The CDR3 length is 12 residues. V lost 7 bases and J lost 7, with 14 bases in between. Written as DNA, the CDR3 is TGTGCCAGCAACTTCGGAGGGGCAGAGCAGTACTTC. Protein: CASNFGGAEQYF.

CDR3: CASSSGEVWTGELFF. CDR3 nucleotide sequence: TGTGCCAGTAGCTCCGGGGAGGTATGGACCGGGGAGCTGTTTTTT. The rearrangement joins TRBV19 to TRBJ2-2, with D possibly matching TRBD2 (6 bases). The V end was cut by 6 bases, the J end by 5 bases, with 16 bases between. This CDR3 has 15 residues. CDR1 and CDR2 from the germline V gene are LNHDA and SQIVND (reference sequence).

The CDR3 protein is CASSPGYEAFF. The CDR3 bases are TGTGCCAGCAGCCCGGGATATGAAGCTTTCTTT. The J gene is TRBJ1-1, the V gene TRBV6-1; D gene uncertain. V gave up 6 bases and J gave up 7 bases, with 9 bases separating them. CDR1 and CDR2 from the germline V gene are MNHNS and SASEGT. The CDR3 loop spans 11 amino acids.

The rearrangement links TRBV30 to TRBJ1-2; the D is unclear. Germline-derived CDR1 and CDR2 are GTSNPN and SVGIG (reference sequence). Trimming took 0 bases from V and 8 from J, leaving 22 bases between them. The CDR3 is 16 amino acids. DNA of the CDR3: TGTGCCTGGAGTGTACTCCGTTCCCACTCGAAGAGAGGCTACACCTTC. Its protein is CAWSVLRSHSKRGYTF.

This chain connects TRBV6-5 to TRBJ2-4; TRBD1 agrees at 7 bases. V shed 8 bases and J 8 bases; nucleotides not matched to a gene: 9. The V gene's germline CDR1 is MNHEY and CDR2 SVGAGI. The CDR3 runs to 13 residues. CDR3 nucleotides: TGTGCCAGCGGCGGTTCAGGGGGATACATTCAGTACTTC. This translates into CASGGSGGYIQYF.

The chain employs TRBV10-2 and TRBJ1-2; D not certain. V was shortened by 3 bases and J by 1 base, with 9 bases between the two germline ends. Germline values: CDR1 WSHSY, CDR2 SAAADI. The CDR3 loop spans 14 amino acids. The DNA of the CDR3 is TGCGCCAGCAGTGAAGGGAGGAGTAACTATGGCTACACCTTC. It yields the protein CASSEGRSNYGYTF.

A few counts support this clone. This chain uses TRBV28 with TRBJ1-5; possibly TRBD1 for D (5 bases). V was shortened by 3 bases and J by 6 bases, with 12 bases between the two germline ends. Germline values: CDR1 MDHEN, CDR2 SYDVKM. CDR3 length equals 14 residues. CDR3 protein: CASSFGGDRQPQHF. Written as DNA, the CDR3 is TGTGCCAGCAGTTTTGGGGGGGACCGTCAGCCCCAGCATTTT.

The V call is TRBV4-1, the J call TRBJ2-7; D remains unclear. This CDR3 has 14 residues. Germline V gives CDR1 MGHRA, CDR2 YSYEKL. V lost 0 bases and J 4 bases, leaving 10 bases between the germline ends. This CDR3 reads CASSQDLLLYEQYF. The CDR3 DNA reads TGCGCCAGCAGCCAAGATCTACTACTTTACGAGCAGTACTTC.

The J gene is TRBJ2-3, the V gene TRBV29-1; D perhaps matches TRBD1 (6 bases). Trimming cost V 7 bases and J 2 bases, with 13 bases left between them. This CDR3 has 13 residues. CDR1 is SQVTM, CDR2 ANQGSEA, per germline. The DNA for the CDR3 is TGCAGCGCACGACAGGAACACACAGATACGCAGTATTTT. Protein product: CSARQEHTDTQYF.